This T cell receptor (beta chain) was obtained from a study of blood T cell repertoires in COVID-19. V dropped 5 bases and J dropped 5 bases, with 13 bases sitting between them. The CDR3 length is 15 residues. The V gene's germline CDR1 is MDHEN and CDR2 SYDVKM. Original analysis: Estimated nucleated cell counts came from reference gene primer amplification. Measured with immunoSEQ multiplex PCR; TCRdb has only the in-frame clones, and not every one. The V and J calls and the clone size are those of that table, but D and trimming were determined from the DNA. The table lists about 140,000 clones, about 76% of them singletons.

Sequencing was carried out using peripheral blood. This chain links TRBV28 with TRBJ1-6, with D maybe TRBD1 (5 bases). The receptor was isolated from a man older than 75 with acute or convalescent COVID-19. CDR3 nucleotide sequence: TGTGCCAGCAGTCCCCTCGACAGAAATAATTCACCCCTCCACTTT. Its translation is CASSPLDRNNSPLHF. Full variable domain (remainder filled in from reference TRBV28 and TRBJ1-6): DVKVTQSSRYLVKRTGEKVFLECVQDMDHENMFWYRQDPGLGLRLIYFSYDVKMKEKGDIPEGYSVSREKKERFSLILESASTNQTSMYLCASSPLDRNNSPLHFGNGTRLTVT.